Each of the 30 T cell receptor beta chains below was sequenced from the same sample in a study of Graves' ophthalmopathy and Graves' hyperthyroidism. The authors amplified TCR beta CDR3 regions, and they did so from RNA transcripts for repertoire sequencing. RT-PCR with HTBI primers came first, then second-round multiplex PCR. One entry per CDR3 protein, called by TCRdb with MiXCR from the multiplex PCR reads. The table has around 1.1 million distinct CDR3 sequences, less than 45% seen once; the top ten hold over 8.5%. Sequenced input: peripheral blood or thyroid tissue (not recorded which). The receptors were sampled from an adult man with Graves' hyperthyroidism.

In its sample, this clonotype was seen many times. The CDR3 loop is CATSPASGRGRETQYF. As DNA, the CDR3 is TGTGCCACCAGCCCCGCTAGCGGGAGGGGTAGAGAGACCCAGTACTTC. The J gene is TRBJ2-5, the V gene TRBV24-1, with 12 bases aligning to TRBD2. The J segment lost 4 bases and the V segment lost 7 bases, leaving 9 bases of the junction unmatched. The CDR3 has 16 residues. Looked up from germline, CDR1 is KGHDR and CDR2 is SFDVKD.

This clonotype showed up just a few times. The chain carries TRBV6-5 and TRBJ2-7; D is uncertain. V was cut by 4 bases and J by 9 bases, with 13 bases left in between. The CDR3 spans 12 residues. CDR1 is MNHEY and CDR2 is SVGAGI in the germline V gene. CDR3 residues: CASSFAHPGQYF. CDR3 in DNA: TGTGCCAGCAGTTTTGCCCACCCCGGGCAGTACTTC.

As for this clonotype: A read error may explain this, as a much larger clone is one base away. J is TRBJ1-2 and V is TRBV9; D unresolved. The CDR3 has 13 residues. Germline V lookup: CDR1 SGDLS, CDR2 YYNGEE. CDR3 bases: TGTGCCGGCAGCTCCAGGATTGGGCCTGGCTACACCTTC. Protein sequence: CAGSSRIGPGYTF.

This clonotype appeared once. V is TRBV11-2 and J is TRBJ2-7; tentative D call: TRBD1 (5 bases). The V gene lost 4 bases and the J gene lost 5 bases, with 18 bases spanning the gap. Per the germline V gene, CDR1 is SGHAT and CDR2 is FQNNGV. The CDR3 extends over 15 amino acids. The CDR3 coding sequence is TGTGCCAGCAGCTCACTATTGGCAGGGTGGAACGAGCAGTACTTC. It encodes CASSSLLAGWNEQYF.

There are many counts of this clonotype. CDR3 DNA: TGCAGCGTTGAGGGTCGGGCAGGGCGATACACTGAAGCTTTCTTT. Residues: CSVEGRAGRYTEAFF. The chain is built from TRBV29-1 and TRBJ1-1; TRBD1 is a possible D gene (5 bases). Germline values: CDR1 SQVTM, CDR2 ANQGSEA. This CDR3 is built from 15 residues. The ends were cut back, 3 bases at V and 3 bases at J, with 17 bases in the middle. Full variable domain (rest looked up from reference TRBV29-1 and TRBJ1-1): SAVISQKPSRDICQRGTSLTIQCQVDSQVTMMFWYRQQPGQSLTLIATANQGSEATYESGFVIDKFPISRPNLTFSTLTVSNMSPEDSSIYLCSVEGRAGRYTEAFFGQGTRLTVV.

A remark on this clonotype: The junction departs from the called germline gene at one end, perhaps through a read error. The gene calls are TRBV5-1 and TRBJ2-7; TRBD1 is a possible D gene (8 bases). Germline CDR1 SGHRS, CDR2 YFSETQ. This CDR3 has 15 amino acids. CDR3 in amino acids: CASSKDREGPYEQCF. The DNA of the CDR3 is TGCGCCAGCAGCAAGGACAGGGAGGGCCCCTACGAGCAGTGCTTC.

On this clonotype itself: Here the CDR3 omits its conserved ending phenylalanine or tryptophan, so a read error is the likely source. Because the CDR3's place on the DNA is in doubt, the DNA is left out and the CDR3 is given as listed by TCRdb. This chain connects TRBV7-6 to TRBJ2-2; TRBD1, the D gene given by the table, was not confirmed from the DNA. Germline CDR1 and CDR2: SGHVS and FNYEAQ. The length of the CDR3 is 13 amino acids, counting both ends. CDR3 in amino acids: CASSLGGGQGLLN.

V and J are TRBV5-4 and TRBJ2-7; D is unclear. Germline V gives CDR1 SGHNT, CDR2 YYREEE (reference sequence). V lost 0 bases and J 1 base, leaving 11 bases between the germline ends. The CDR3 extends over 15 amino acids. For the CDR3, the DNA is TGTGCCAGCAGCTTGGCCGGTAGGCAATCCTACGAGCAGTACTTC. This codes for CASSLAGRQSYEQYF. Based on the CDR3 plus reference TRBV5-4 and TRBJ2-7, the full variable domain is ETGVTQSPTHLIKTRGQQVTLRCSSQSGHNTVSWYQQALGQGPQFIFQYYREEENGRGNFPPRFSGLQFPNYSSELNVNALELDDSALYLCASSLAGRQSYEQYFGPGTRLTVT.

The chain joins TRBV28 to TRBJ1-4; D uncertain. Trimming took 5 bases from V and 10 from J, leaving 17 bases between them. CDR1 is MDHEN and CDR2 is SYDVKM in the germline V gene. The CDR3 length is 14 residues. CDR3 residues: CASSPPAKEVKLFF. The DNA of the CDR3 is TGTGCCAGCAGTCCCCCAGCGAAGGAGGTAAAACTGTTTTTT.

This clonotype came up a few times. CDR3 protein: CASSLIIPTRKNTGELFF. CDR3 DNA sequence: TGTGCCAGCAGCTTAATAATCCCCACTAGGAAGAACACCGGGGAGCTGTTTTTT. The chain uses TRBV7-3 and TRBJ2-2, with D maybe TRBD2 (5 bases). V was cut by 1 base and J by 1 base, with 16 bases left in between. Germline CDR1 SGHTA, CDR2 FQGTGA. The CDR3 length is 18 residues.

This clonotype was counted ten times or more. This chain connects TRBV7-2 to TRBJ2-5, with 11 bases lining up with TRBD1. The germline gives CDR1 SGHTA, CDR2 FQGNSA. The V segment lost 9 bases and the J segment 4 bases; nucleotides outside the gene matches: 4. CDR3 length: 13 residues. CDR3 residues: CARAGTGGETQYF. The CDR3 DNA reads TGTGCCAGGGCCGGGACAGGGGGAGAGACCCAGTACTTC.

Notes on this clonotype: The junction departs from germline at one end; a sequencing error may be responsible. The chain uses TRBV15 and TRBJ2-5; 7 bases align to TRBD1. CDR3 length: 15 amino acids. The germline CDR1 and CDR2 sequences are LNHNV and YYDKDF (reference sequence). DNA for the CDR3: TGTGCCACCAGCAGGAGGGGGCAGTACCAAGAGGCCCAGTACTTC. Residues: CATSRRGQYQEAQYF.

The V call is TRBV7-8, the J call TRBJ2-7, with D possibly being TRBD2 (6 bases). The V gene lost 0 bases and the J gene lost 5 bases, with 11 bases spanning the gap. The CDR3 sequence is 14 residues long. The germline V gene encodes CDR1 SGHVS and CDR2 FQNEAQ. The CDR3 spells CASSLARASDEQYF. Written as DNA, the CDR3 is TGTGCCAGCAGCTTAGCGCGGGCTAGCGACGAGCAGTACTTC.

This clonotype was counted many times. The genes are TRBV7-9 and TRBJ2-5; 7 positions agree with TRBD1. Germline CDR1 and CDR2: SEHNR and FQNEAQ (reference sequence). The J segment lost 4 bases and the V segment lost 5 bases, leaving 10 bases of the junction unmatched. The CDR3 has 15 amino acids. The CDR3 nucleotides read TGTGCCAGCAGCCCCGGACAGGTTGAGGGAGAGACCCAGTACTTC. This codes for CASSPGQVEGETQYF. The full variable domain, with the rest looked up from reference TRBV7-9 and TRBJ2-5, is DTGVSQNPRHKITKRGQNVTFRCDPISEHNRLYWYRQTLGQGPEFLTYFQNEAQLEKSRLLSDRFSAERPKGSFSTLEIQRTEQGDSAMYLCASSPGQVEGETQYFGPGTRLLVL.

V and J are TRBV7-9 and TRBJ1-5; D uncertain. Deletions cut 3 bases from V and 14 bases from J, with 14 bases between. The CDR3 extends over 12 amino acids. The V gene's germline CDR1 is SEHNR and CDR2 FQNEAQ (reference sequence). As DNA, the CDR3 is TGTGCCAGCAGCTTGGCGGTGCTGTACGAGCATTTT. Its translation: CASSLAVLYEHF.

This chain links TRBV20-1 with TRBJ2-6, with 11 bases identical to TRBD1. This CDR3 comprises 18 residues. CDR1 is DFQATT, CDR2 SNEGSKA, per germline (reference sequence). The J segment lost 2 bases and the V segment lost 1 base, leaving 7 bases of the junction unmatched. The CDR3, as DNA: TGCAGTGCTAGAGCTCTCAGGACAGGGGGCGCTGGGGCCAACGTCCTGACTTTC. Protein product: CSARALRTGGAGANVLTF.

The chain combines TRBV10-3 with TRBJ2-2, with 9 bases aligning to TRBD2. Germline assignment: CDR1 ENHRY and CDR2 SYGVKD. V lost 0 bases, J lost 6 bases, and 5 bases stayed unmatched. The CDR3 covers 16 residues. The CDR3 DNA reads TGTGCCATCAGTGAGTCCGGGACTAGCCTTCCCGGGGAGCTGTTTTTT. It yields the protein CAISESGTSLPGELFF.

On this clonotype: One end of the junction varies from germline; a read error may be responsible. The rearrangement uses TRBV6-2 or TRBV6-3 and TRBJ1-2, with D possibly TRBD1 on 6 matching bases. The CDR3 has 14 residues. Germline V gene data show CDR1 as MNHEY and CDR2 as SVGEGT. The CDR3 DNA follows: TGTGCCTGCAGCCCACAGGGACGAGACTATGGCTACACCTTC. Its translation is CACSPQGRDYGYTF.

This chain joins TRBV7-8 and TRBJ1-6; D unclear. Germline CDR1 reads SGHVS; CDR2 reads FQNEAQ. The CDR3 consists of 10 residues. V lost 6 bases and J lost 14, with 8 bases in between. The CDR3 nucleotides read TGTGCCAGCAGGGGCAACACCCTCCACTTT. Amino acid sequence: CASRGNTLHF.

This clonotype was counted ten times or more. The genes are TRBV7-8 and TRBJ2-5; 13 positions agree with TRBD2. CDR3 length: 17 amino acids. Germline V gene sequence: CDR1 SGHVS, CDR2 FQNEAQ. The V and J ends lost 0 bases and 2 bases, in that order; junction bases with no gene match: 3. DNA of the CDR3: TGTGCCAGCAGCTTAGCCCGACTAGCGGGGGGACAAGAGACCCAGTACTTC. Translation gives CASSLARLAGGQETQYF.

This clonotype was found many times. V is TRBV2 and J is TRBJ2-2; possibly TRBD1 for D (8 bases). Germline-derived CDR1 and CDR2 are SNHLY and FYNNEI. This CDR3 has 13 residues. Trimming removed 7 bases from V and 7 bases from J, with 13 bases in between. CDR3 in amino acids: CASTTGGGGELFF. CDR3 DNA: TGTGCCAGCACCACAGGGGGGGGCGGGGAGCTGTTTTTT.

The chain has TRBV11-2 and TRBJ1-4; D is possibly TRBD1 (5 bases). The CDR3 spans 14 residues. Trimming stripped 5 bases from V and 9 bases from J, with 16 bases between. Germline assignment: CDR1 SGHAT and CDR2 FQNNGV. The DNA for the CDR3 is TGTGCCAGCAGCCGGGACCGCGTCGATCAAAAACTGTTTTTT. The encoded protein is CASSRDRVDQKLFF.

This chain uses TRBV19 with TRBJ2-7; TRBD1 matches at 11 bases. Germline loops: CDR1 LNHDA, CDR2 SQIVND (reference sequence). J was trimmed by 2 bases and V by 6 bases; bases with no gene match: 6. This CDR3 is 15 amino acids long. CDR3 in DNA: TGTGCCAGTAGGGGACAGGGGGGCCGGACCTACGAGCAGTACTTC. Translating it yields CASRGQGGRTYEQYF.

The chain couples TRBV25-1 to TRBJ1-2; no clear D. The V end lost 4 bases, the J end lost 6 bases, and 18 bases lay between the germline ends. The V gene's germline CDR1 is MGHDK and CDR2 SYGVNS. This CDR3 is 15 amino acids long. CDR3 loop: CASSAPRAEKDGYTF. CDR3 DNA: TGTGCCAGCAGTGCTCCTCGGGCCGAAAAGGATGGCTACACCTTC.

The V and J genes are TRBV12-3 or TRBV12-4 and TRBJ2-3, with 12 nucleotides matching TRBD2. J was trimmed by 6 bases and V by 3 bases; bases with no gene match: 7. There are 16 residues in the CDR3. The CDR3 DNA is TGTGCCAGCAGTTTCAGGCTAGCGGGGGGGGAGGATACGCAGTATTTT. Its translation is CASSFRLAGGEDTQYF.

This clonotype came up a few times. As DNA, the CDR3 is TGTGCCAGCAGTTACTCGACAGGGGCGAACACTGAAGCTTTCTTT. This translates into CASSYSTGANTEAFF. The gene calls are TRBV6-5 and TRBJ1-1, with 8 bases that match TRBD1. Germline V lookup: CDR1 MNHEY, CDR2 SVGAGI. The CDR3 runs 15 residues. The junction had 1 base not matched to a gene; V was cut back by 0 bases and J by 1 base.

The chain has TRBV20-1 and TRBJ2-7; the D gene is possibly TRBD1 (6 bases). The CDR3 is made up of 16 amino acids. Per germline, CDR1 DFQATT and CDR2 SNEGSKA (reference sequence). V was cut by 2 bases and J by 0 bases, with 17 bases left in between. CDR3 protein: CSARSPPWDTSYEQYF. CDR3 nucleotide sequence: TGCAGTGCTAGATCTCCTCCGTGGGACACCTCCTACGAGCAGTACTTC.

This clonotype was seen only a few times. The chain's CDR3 is CASGHKGTGLARTTYEQYF. For the CDR3, the DNA is TGTGCCAGCGGCCACAAAGGGACCGGACTAGCCAGGACCACCTACGAGCAGTACTTC. The rearrangement joins TRBV6-5 to TRBJ2-7; 8 nucleotides align to TRBD2. Germline V gene data show CDR1 as MNHEY and CDR2 as SVGAGI. V was pared by 8 bases and J by 2 bases, with 23 bases of the junction left unmatched. This CDR3 spans 19 amino acids.

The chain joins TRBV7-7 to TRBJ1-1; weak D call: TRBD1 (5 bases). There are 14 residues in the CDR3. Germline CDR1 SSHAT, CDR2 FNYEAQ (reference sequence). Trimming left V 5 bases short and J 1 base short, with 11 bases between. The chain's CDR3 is CASSVQGENTEAFF. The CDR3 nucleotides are TGTGCCAGCAGCGTGCAGGGAGAGAACACTGAAGCTTTCTTT. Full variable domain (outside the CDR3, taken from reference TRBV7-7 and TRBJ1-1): GAGVSQSPRYKVTKRGQDVTLRCDPISSHATLYWYQQALGQGPEFLTYFNYEAQPDKSGLPSDRFSAERPEGSISTLTIQRTEQRDSAMYRCASSVQGENTEAFFGQGTRLTVV.

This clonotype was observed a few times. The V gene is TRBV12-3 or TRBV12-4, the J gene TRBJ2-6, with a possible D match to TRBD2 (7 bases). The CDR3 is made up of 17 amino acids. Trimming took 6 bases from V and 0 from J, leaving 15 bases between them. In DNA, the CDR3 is TGTGCCAGCAGGGCGGGGGACACCTCCTCTGGGGCCAACGTCCTGACTTTC. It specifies CASRAGDTSSGANVLTF.